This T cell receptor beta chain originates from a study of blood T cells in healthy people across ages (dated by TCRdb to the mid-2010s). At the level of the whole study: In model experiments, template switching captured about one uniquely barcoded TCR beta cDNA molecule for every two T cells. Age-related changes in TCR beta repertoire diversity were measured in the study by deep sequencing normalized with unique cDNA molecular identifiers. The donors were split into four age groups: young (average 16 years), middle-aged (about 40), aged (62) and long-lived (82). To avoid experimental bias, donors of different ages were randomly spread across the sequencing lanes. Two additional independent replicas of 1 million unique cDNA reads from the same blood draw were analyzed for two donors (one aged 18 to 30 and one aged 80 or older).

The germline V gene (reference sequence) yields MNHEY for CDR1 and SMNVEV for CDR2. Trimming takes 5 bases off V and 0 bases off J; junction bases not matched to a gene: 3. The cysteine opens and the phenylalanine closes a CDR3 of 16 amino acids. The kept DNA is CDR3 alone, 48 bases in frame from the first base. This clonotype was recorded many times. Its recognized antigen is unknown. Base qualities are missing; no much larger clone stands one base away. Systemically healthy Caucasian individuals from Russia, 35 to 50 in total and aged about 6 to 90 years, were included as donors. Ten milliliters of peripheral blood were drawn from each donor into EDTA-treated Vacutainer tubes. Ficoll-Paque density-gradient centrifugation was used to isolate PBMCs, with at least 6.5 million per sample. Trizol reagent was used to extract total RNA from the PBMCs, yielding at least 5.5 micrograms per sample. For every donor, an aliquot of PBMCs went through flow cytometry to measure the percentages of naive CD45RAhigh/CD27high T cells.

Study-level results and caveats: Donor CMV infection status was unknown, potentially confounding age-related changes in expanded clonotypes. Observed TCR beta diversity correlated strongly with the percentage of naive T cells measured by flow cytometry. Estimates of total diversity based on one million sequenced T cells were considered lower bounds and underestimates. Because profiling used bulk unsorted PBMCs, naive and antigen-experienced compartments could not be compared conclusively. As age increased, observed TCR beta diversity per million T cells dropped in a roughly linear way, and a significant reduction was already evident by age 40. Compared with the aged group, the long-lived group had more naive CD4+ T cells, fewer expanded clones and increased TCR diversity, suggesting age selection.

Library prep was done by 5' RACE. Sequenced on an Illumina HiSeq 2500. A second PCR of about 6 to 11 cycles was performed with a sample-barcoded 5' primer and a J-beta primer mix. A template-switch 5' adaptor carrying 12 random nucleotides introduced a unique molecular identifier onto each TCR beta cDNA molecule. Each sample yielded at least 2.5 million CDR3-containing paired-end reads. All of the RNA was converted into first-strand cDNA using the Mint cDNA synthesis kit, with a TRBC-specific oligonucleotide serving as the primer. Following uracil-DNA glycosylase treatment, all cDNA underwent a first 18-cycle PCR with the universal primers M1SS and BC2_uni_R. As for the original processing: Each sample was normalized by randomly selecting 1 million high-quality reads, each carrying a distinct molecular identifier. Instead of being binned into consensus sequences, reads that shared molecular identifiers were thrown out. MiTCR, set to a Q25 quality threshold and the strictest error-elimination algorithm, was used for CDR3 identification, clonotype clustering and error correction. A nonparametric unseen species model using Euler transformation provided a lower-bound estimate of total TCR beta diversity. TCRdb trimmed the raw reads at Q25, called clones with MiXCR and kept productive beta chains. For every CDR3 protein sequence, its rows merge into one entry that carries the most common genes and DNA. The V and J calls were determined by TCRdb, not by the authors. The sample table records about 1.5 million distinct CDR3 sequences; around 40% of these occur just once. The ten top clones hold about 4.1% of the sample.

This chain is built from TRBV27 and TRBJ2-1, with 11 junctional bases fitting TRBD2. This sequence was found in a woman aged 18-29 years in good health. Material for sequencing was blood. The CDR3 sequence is CASSPGTSGSYNEQFF. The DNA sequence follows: TGTGCCAGCAGTCCCGGGACTAGCGGCTCCTACAATGAGCAGTTCTTC.